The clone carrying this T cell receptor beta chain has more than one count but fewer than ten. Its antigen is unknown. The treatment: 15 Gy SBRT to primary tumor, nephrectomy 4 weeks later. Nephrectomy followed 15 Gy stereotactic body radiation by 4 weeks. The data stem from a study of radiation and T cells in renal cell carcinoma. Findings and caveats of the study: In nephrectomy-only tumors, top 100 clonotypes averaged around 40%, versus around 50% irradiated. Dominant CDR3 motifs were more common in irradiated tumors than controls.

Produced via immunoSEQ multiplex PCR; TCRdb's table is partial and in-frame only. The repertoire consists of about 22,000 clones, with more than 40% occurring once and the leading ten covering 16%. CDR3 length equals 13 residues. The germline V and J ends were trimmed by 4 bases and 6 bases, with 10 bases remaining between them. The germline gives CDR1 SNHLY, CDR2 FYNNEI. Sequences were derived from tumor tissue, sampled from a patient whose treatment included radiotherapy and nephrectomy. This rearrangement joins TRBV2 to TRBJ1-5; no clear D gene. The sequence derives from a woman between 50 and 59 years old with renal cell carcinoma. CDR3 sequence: CASSGGPLQPQHF. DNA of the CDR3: TGTGCCAGCAGTGGAGGGCCGCTTCAGCCCCAGCATTTT. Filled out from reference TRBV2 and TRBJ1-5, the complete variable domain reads EPEVTQTPSHQVTQMGQEVILRCVPISNHLYFYWYRQILGQKVEFLVSFYNNEISEKSEIFDDQFSVERPDGSNFTLKIRSTKLEDSAMYFCASSGGPLQPQHFGDGTRLSIL.